The next 19 T cell receptor beta chains were all read from a single sample in a study of graft-versus-host responses after intestinal transplantation. This table comes from immunoSEQ multiplex PCR, and its TCRdb copy is limited to in-frame clones, with some not included. The data hold 100,000 or so clones, with approximately 92% observed a single time. These receptors lack a known antigen. The sample consisted of unstimulated CD8+ T cells sorted from spleen or lymph node cells, taken before transplant. These receptors originate from a human donor who was the organ donor for an intestinal transplant.

This clone has a handful of counts. The chain joins TRBV15 to TRBJ1-5, with a weak D call TRBD1 (5 bases). This CDR3 region has 14 residues. The germline V gene encodes CDR1 LNHNV and CDR2 YYDKDF (reference sequence). V was cut by 0 bases and J by 5 bases, with 8 bases left in between. CDR3 sequence reads: CATSRDTGDQPQHF. The CDR3 nucleotides read TGTGCCACCAGCAGAGATACGGGGGATCAGCCCCAGCATTTT.

The chain has TRBV19 and TRBJ1-2; no clear D gene. This CDR3 comprises 15 residues. Germline V gene sequence: CDR1 LNHDA, CDR2 SQIVND (reference sequence). The ends were cut back, 0 bases at V and 7 bases at J, with 15 bases in the middle. For the CDR3, the DNA is TGTGCCAGTAGTATAGATGTTTTCCGTTCTCGTGGCTACACCTTC. This encodes CASSIDVFRSRGYTF.

The chain recombines TRBV5-6 with TRBJ2-7; 13 bases fit TRBD2. The CDR3 runs to 16 residues. V was clipped by 3 bases and J by 2 bases; unmatched bases: 5. From germline, CDR1 is SGHDT and CDR2 YYEEEE. CDR3 protein: CASSSAGTSGAYEQYF. The CDR3 bases are TGTGCCAGCAGCTCCGCCGGGACTAGCGGGGCCTACGAGCAGTACTTC.

Here the CDR3 reads CASSLADVHLQETQYF. CDR3 nucleotide sequence: TGCGCCAGCAGCTTGGCAGATGTCCACCTCCAAGAGACCCAGTACTTC. This chain joins TRBV5-1 and TRBJ2-5, with D unclear. With 0 bases removed from V and 1 base from J, the gap between germline ends came to 13 bases. Germline loops: CDR1 SGHRS, CDR2 YFSETQ. This CDR3 comprises 16 residues.

The chain recombines TRBV27 with TRBJ2-7; D is perhaps TRBD2 (6 bases). The CDR3 runs 15 residues. Trimming removed 2 bases at V and 0 bases at J, with 11 bases between. Germline lookup yields CDR1 MNHEY and CDR2 SMNVEV (reference sequence). The CDR3 DNA reads TGTGCCAGCAGTTTACCCCGGGAGCCCTCCTACGAGCAGTACTTC. It codes for CASSLPREPSYEQYF.

This sequence joins TRBV6-6 and TRBJ1-5; possibly TRBD1 for D (5 bases). The V and J ends lost 6 bases and 8 bases respectively, with 20 bases between them. The CDR3 loop spans 15 amino acids. The germline V gene encodes CDR1 MNHNY and CDR2 SVGAGI (reference sequence). CDR3 region: CASSDEGEAAKPQHF. DNA of the CDR3: TGTGCCAGCAGCGACGAAGGGGAGGCCGCGAAGCCCCAGCATTTT.

The V gene is TRBV10-3, the J gene TRBJ1-3; D call uncertain. CDR3 size: 17 residues. Trimming stripped 0 bases from V and 0 bases from J, with 12 bases between. CDR1 is ENHRY, CDR2 SYGVKD, per germline. CDR3 residues: CAISESPQARSGNTIYF. The CDR3, as DNA: TGTGCCATCAGTGAGTCCCCCCAGGCCCGCTCTGGAAACACCATATATTTT.

This chain uses TRBV15 with TRBJ1-4; D gene ambiguous. Germline V lookup: CDR1 LNHNV, CDR2 YYDKDF (reference sequence). The germline V and J ends were trimmed by 0 bases and 0 bases, with 5 bases remaining between them. The CDR3 runs to 15 residues. Here the CDR3 reads CATSRDRATNEKLFF. CDR3 nucleotides: TGTGCCACCAGCAGAGATCGCGCAACTAATGAAAAACTGTTTTTT. Variable domain in full (rest from reference TRBV15 and TRBJ1-4): DAMVIQNPRYQVTQFGKPVTLSCSQTLNHNVMYWYQQKSSQAPKLLFHYYDKDFNNEADTPDNFQSRRPNTSFCFLDIRSPGLGDTAMYLCATSRDRATNEKLFFGSGTQLSVL.

The chain links TRBV7-3 to TRBJ2-1, with D perhaps TRBD1 (6 bases). V was cut by 5 bases and J by 7 bases, with 9 bases left in between. The CDR3 contains 12 residues. The germline V gene has CDR1 SGHTA and CDR2 FQGTGA. CDR3 region: CASSPTGNEQFF. The CDR3, as DNA: TGTGCCAGCAGCCCCACAGGGAATGAGCAGTTCTTC.

The V gene is TRBV18, the J gene TRBJ1-2; 7 nucleotides agree with TRBD1. After removal of 4 bases from V and 0 bases from J, the junction contained 8 bases not matched to a gene. The CDR3 covers 16 residues. The V gene's germline CDR1 is KGHSH and CDR2 LQKENI. The CDR3 DNA reads as TGTGCCAGCTCACTAGTAGGGACAGTTCCTAACTATGGCTACACCTTC. It yields the protein CASSLVGTVPNYGYTF.

Details on this clone: One end of the junction does not line up with germline, which may come from a read error. The CDR3, as DNA: TGTGCCAGCAGCTTGGCTTCTGGGGGGGGAGTACTCTTC. Its translation is CASSLASGGGVLF. The gene calls are TRBV5-6 and TRBJ2-1, with 7 bases fitting TRBD2. CDR1 is SGHDT, CDR2 YYEEEE, per germline. The CDR3 has 13 residues.

The chain employs TRBV13 and TRBJ2-1; TRBD2 matches at 10 bases. Germline CDR1 PRHDT, CDR2 FYEKMQ (reference sequence). This CDR3 spans 17 amino acids. Germline trimming cut 4 bases from V and 4 bases from J; bases unmatched to any gene: 10. CDR3 bases: TGTGCCAGCAGCTCGAACAAGCGGGGGGGTCCGTACAATGAGCAGTTCTTC. Translating it yields CASSSNKRGGPYNEQFF.

The chain employs TRBV9 and TRBJ1-2; 7 bases agree with TRBD1. The trim removed 6 bases at V and 3 bases at J, leaving 8 bases unmatched. The CDR3 runs to 14 residues. The germline V gene encodes CDR1 SGDLS and CDR2 YYNGEE. The DNA for the CDR3 is TGTGCCAGCACTAGGGGGCAGAGCTACTATGGCTACACCTTC. Amino acid sequence: CASTRGQSYYGYTF.

This clone was seen at least ten times. The chain joins TRBV5-4 to TRBJ2-7, with D unclear. V was clipped by 1 base and J by 3 bases, with 11 bases between them. CDR1 and CDR2 from the germline V gene are SGHNT and YYREEE (reference sequence). CDR3 length: 14 amino acids. CDR3 in amino acids: CASSLPTDNYEQYF. CDR3 in DNA: TGTGCCAGCAGCTTGCCTACCGACAACTACGAGCAGTACTTC. The whole variable domain, filled in from reference TRBV5-4 and TRBJ2-7, reads ETGVTQSPTHLIKTRGQQVTLRCSSQSGHNTVSWYQQALGQGPQFIFQYYREEENGRGNFPPRFSGLQFPNYSSELNVNALELDDSALYLCASSLPTDNYEQYFGPGTRLTVT.

As DNA, the CDR3 is TGTGCCTGTCAAACCCTAGCGGGGGGGCCCGGAGAGACCCAGTACTTC. This gives the protein CACQTLAGGPGETQYF. The V and J genes are TRBV30 and TRBJ2-5, with 12 bases lining up with TRBD2. V lost 6 bases and J lost 4; bases outside the gene matches: 12. CDR3 length equals 16 residues. Germline V gene sequence: CDR1 GTSNPN, CDR2 SVGIG (reference sequence).

The chain employs TRBV28 and TRBJ2-2; 13 bases are a match to TRBD2. The CDR3 runs 20 residues. Germline CDR1 and CDR2: MDHEN and SYDVKM. The ends lost 5 bases at V and 4 bases at J; junction bases unmatched: 16. The CDR3 reads CASSPDSGLAGVWATGELFF. The CDR3 DNA reads TGTGCCAGCAGTCCCGACAGCGGACTAGCGGGAGTCTGGGCCACCGGGGAGCTGTTTTTT.

The chain has TRBV30 and TRBJ2-3; weak D call: TRBD1 (6 bases). V lost 3 bases and J 5 bases, leaving 12 bases between the germline ends. CDR3 length: 13 amino acids. Looked up from germline, CDR1 is GTSNPN and CDR2 is SVGIG (reference sequence). The CDR3 DNA follows: TGTGCCTGGAGCCCAGGGGTGGGAGATACGCAGTATTTT. Amino acid sequence: CAWSPGVGDTQYF.

The chain employs TRBV5-5 and TRBJ1-2; 8 nucleotides agree with TRBD1. V lost 2 bases to trimming and J lost 3 bases; unmatched junction nucleotides: 6. This CDR3 comprises 15 residues. The V gene's germline CDR1 is SGHKS and CDR2 YYEKEE (reference sequence). CDR3 loop: CASSFQTGVDYGYTF. CDR3 coding DNA: TGTGCCAGCAGCTTCCAGACAGGGGTCGACTATGGCTACACCTTC.

The chain carries TRBV4-2 and TRBJ1-2; a possible D gene is TRBD1 (6 bases). Germline values: CDR1 LGHNA, CDR2 YNFKEQ. The CDR3 is 13 amino acids. V lost 2 bases and J 4 bases, leaving 8 bases between the germline ends. The CDR3 DNA sequence: TGTGCCAGCAGCCAACCACAGGGCTATGGCTACACCTTC. It translates to CASSQPQGYGYTF.